This T cell receptor beta chain came from a study of blood T cells in healthy people across ages. Many counts were recorded for this clonotype. Its antigen is as yet unknown. Notes on the study in general: Strongly correlated with naive T cell percentage was TCR beta diversity. Age brought a roughly linear fall in TCR beta diversity measured per million T cells. Comparison with aged donors showed that long-lived donors had more naive CD4+ cells and higher diversity.

This CDR3 is built from 14 residues. CDR1 is MGHRA, CDR2 YSYEKL, per germline. V shed 4 bases, J shed 3 bases, and the junction held 4 bases outside the gene matches. For the second PCR, which ran for roughly 6 to 11 cycles, a sample-barcoded 5' primer and a J-beta primer mix were used. Each CDR3 protein gets one entry after TCRdb re-called the 5' RACE reads with MiXCR. The sample lists approximately 800,000 distinct CDR3 sequences; under 40% were seen once. This chain joins TRBV4-1 and TRBJ2-7; TRBD2 matches 9 bases. What was sequenced was blood. This receptor was taken from a man aged 18 to 29 in good health. CDR3 sequence: CASSLKAGGYEQYF. The CDR3 DNA reads as TGCGCCAGCAGCCTTAAAGCGGGGGGCTACGAGCAGTACTTC.